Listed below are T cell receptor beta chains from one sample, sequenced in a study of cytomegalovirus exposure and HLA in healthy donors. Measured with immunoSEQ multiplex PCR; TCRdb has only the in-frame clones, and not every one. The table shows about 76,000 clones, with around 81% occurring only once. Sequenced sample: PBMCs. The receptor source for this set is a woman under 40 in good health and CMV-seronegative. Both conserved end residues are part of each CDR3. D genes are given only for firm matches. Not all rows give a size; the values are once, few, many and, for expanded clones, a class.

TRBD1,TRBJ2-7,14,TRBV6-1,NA,CASDRTGGSYEQYF,TGTGCCAGCGATAGGACAGGAGGATCCTACGAGCAGTACTTC
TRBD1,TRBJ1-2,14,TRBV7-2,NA,CASSLGQGGYGYTF,TGTGCCAGCAGCTTAGGACAGGGAGGCTATGGCTACACCTTC
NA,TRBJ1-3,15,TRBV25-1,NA,CASSDPSGSGNTIYF,TGTGCCAGCAGTGATCCCTCGGGTAGTGGAAACACCATATATTTT
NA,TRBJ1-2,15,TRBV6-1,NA,CASRGGTATNYGYTF,TGTGCCAGCAGGGGAGGGACCGCGACAAACTATGGCTACACCTTC
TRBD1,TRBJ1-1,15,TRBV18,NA,CASSLQGAPDTEAFF,TGTGCCAGCTCACTGCAGGGGGCTCCGGACACTGAAGCTTTCTTT
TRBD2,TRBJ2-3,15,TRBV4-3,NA,CASSQEAGGTDTQYF,TGCGCCAGCAGCCAAGAGGCGGGAGGCACAGATACGCAGTATTTT
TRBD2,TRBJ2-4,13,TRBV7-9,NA,CASSESGRAYDNF,TGTGCCAGCAGCGAAAGCGGGAGGGCCTACGACAACTTC
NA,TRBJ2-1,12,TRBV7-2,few,CASSLVGYEQFF,TGTGCCAGCAGCTTAGTTGGCTATGAGCAGTTCTTC
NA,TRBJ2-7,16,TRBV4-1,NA,CASSQVLLAGAYEQYF,TGCGCCAGCAGCCAAGTACTCTTGGCAGGGGCCTACGAGCAGTACTTC
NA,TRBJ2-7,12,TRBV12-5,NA,CASGLGPYEQYF,TGTGCTAGTGGTTTGGGGCCTTACGAGCAGTACTTC
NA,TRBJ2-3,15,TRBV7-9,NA,CASSFWQASTDTQYF,TGTGCCAGCAGCTTTTGGCAGGCTAGCACAGATACGCAGTATTTT
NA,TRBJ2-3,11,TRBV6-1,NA,CASSAGNTQYF,TGTGCCAGCAGTGCGGGGAATACGCAGTATTTT
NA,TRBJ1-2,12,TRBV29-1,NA,CSVPGTNYGYTF,TGCAGCGTTCCCGGGACTAACTATGGCTACACCTTC
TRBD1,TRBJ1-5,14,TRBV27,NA,CASTPRQGGQPQHF,TGTGCCAGCACCCCGAGACAGGGGGGCCAGCCCCAGCATTTT
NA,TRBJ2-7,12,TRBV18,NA,CASSFDSYEQYF,TGTGCCAGCTCATTCGACAGCTACGAGCAGTACTTC
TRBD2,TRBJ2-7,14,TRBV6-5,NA,CASRVAGGFYEQYF,TGTGCCAGCAGAGTAGCGGGAGGATTCTACGAGCAGTACTTC
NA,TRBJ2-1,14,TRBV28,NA,CASSVQAPRDEQFF,TGTGCCAGCAGTGTACAGGCGCCTCGGGATGAGCAGTTCTTC
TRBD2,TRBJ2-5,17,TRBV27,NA,CASSFRREARIQETQYF,TGTGCCAGCAGTTTCAGGCGGGAGGCCCGAATCCAAGAGACCCAGTACTTC
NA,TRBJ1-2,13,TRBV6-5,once,CASNREMNYGYTF,TGTGCCAGCAACAGAGAAATGAACTATGGCTACACCTTC
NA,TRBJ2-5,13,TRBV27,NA,CASREGVGETQYF,TGTGCCAGCAGGGAGGGTGTTGGAGAGACCCAGTACTTC
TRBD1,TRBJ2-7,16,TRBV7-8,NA,CASSLVGGLLTYEQYF,TGTGCCAGCAGCTTAGTAGGGGGCCTCTTAACCTACGAGCAGTACTTC
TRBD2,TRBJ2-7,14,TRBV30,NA,CAWSVAGTSYEQYF,TGTGCCTGGAGTGTAGCGGGGACCTCCTACGAGCAGTACTTC
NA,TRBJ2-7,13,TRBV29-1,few,CSVGRGLLYEQYF,TGCAGCGTTGGAAGGGGCTTACTCTACGAGCAGTACTTC
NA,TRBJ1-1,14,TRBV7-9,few,CASSLRDSDTEAFF,TGTGCCAGCAGCTTACGGGACTCCGACACTGAAGCTTTCTTT
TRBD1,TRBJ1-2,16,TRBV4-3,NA,CASSQEGTGGRYGYTF,TGCGCCAGCAGCCAAGAGGGGACAGGGGGTAGATATGGCTACACCTTC
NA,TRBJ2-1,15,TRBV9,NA,CASSLGTSTYNEQFF,TGTGCCAGCAGCTTAGGGACTTCTACCTACAATGAGCAGTTCTTC
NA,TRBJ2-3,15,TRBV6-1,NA,CASRKDSPSTDTQYF,TGTGCCAGCAGAAAGGACAGCCCTAGCACAGATACGCAGTATTTT
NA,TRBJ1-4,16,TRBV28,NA,CASSLSLGANNEKLFF,TGTGCCAGCAGTTTATCTCTGGGAGCAAATAATGAAAAACTGTTTTTT
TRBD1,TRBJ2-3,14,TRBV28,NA,CASRGTGRKDTQYF,TGTGCCAGCAGAGGGACAGGGCGTAAAGATACGCAGTATTTT
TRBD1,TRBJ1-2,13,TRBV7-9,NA,CSSSLATQGDYTF,TGTTCCAGCAGCTTAGCCACACAGGGGGACTACACCTTC
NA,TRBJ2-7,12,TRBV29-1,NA,CSVVRGPYEQYF,TGCAGCGTTGTTCGAGGGCCCTACGAGCAGTACTTC
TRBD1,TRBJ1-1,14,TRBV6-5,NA,CASSLGQVRTEAFF,TGTGCCAGCAGCCTGGGACAGGTGAGGACTGAAGCTTTCTTT
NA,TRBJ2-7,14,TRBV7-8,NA,CASSLLTAGSEQYF,TGTGCCAGCAGCTTATTGACGGCGGGGTCCGAGCAGTACTTC
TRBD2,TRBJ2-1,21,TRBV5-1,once,CASSPDSPRYSGRAAYNEQFF,TGCGCCAGCAGTCCCGACAGCCCCAGGTACAGCGGGAGGGCCGCATACAATGAGCAGTTCTTC